This T cell receptor beta chain was obtained from a study of T-cell memory formation after mild COVID-19. This clonotype has more than one count but fewer than ten. Germline V gene lookup returns CDR1 SGHRS and CDR2 YFSETQ. V lost 2 bases to trimming and J lost 12 bases, with 12 bases between them. The CDR3 has 12 amino acids. TCRdb used MiXCR to reprocess the 5' RACE reads, holding one entry per CDR3 protein. The data show about 560,000 distinct CDR3 sequences, roughly 21% seen once. The material sequenced was PBMCs or a T cell subset sorted from them (not recorded which). The V call is TRBV5-1, the J call TRBJ2-1, with D hard to call. This receptor was identified in an adult woman who had mild COVID-19 (a few samples of this study predate the infection). Cell type and time point are not known. The CDR3 bases are TGCGCCAGCAGCTTCAGGTCCGGGTCGCAGTTCTTC. Protein: CASSFRSGSQFF.